The rows below give T cell receptor beta chains drawn from one sample of a study of T cell repertoires in cytomegalovirus infection. For these receptors, no antigen is known. TCRdb used MiXCR to reprocess the reads, holding one entry per CDR3 protein. The table has under 150,000 distinct CDR3 sequences, 24% seen once. The sequencing input was PBMCs, sequenced either directly or after in vitro stimulation (not recorded which). The receptors originated from a human donor in good health (CMV status not recorded). Some clones in this sample may be carry-over from other donors' samples. The CDR3 runs from the conserved cysteine through the conserved F or W. Each record gives: clone size, J gene, D gene, V gene, CDR3 DNA, CDR3 protein. A D gene is named only where the DNA matches it firmly. Clone size is stated in some rows and not others, as once, few, many or a class when expanded.

.	TRBJ2-1	TRBD2	TRBV9	TGTGCCAGCAACAGTGGGGTACTAGCGGGAGGGCCCGGTGAGCAGTTCTTC	CASNSGVLAGGPGEQFF
few	TRBJ2-2	.	TRBV19	TGTGCCAGTAGTATCGTCGGGGAGCTGTTTTTT	CASSIVGELFF
many	TRBJ2-1	.	TRBV7-3	TGTGCCAGCAGCCCCACCGTGGCAGGGGTTACGGATGAGCAGTTCTTC	CASSPTVAGVTDEQFF
few	TRBJ2-1	.	TRBV12-3/TRBV12-4	TGTGCCAGCAGTCCCCCATTTCCCTACAATGAGCAGTTCTTC	CASSPPFPYNEQFF
many	TRBJ1-1	.	TRBV7-9	TGTGCCAGCAGCTTACAAGGGGGGGGTCTTGCTGAAGCTTTCTTT	CASSLQGGGLAEAFF
once	TRBJ1-6	.	TRBV19	TGTGCCAGTACCCAGGACAGATATTCACCCCTCCACTTT	CASTQDRYSPLHF
.	TRBJ2-7	.	TRBV20-1	TGCAGTGCCGCGCCAGGGGCAGGGTACGAGCAGTACTTC	CSAAPGAGYEQYF
few	TRBJ1-1	.	TRBV25-1	TGTGCCAGCAGTGCGGTTGGGGCATTAGATGAAGCTTTCTTT	CASSAVGALDEAFF
.	TRBJ2-7	TRBD2	TRBV7-6	TGTGCCAGCAGCAAATTCCAGCGGGAGGGCCTCTACGAGCAGTACTTC	CASSKFQREGLYEQYF
few	TRBJ1-5	TRBD1	TRBV10-3	TGTGCCATCAGTGAACGGACAGGGGTTTATCAGCCCCAGCATTTT	CAISERTGVYQPQHF
few	TRBJ2-7	TRBD2	TRBV20-1	TGCAGTGTACTAGCGGACTACGAGCAGTACTTC	CSVLADYEQYF
few	TRBJ2-2	.	TRBV6-2/TRBV6-3	TGTGCCAGCAGTTCGGGCGGGGAGCTGTTTTTT	CASSSGGELFF
.	TRBJ1-4	.	TRBV10-2	TGCGCCAGCAGTGACCCAGGGAAGGGAAAACTGTTTTTT	CASSDPGKGKLFF
.	TRBJ2-5	TRBD2	TRBV28	TGTGCCAGCAGCCGGACTAGCGGGGTGAAAGAGACCCAGTACTTC	CASSRTSGVKETQYF
.	TRBJ2-1	TRBD1	TRBV7-2	TGTGCCAGCAGCTTAAGGGGGCCTTCCTACAATGAGCAGTTCTTC	CASSLRGPSYNEQFF
few	TRBJ1-4	TRBD1	TRBV7-8	TGTGCCAGCAGCTTAGGGACAGGGAGGGGAGAAAAACTGTTTTTT	CASSLGTGRGEKLFF
.	TRBJ1-2	TRBD1	TRBV7-9	TGTGCCAGCAGCTCAAGCACAGGGGGCATGGATGGCTACACCTTC	CASSSSTGGMDGYTF
many	TRBJ1-4	TRBD1	TRBV27	TGTGCCAGCAGCCGAGGGAGGACAGGGGACGAAAAACTGTTTTTT	CASSRGRTGDEKLFF
.	TRBJ1-2	.	TRBV28	TGTGCCAGCAGTGATGATAACTATGGCTACACCTTC	CASSDDNYGYTF
few	TRBJ2-1	TRBD1	TRBV7-2	TGTGCCAGCAGCTTAGCGGGGACAGGGGTTAATGAGCAGTTCTTC	CASSLAGTGVNEQFF
.	TRBJ2-7	.	TRBV7-2	TGTGCCAGCAGCTTGGGACCAATCTACGAGCAGTACTTC	CASSLGPIYEQYF
.	TRBJ1-3	.	TRBV30	TGTGCCTGGAGTCGGGCCGTCTTCTCTGGAAACACCATATATTTT	CAWSRAVFSGNTIYF
once	TRBJ1-1	.	TRBV7-9	TGTGCCAGCAGCTTAGTCTTTACCGGCGCTTTCTTT	CASSLVFTGAFF
.	TRBJ2-2	.	TRBV19	TGTGCCAGTAGTATGGGACTTCCGGCTTCCGGGGAGCTGTTTTTT	CASSMGLPASGELFF
many	TRBJ1-1	.	TRBV7-2	TGTGCCAGCAGCTTAGAAGGGAGAACTGAAGCTTTCTTT	CASSLEGRTEAFF
many	TRBJ2-1	.	TRBV28	TGTGCCAGCAGCCCTCTCACGGGGTCCTACAATGAGCAGTTCTTC	CASSPLTGSYNEQFF
few	TRBJ2-1	TRBD2	TRBV20-1	TGCAGTGCTAGAGATCTCCGGACTAGCGGGCAGAGCTCCTACAATGAGCAGTTCTTC	CSARDLRTSGQSSYNEQFF
.	TRBJ2-3	.	TRBV20-1	TGCAGTGCTAGAGATCTGGGGGGGGCCGATACGCAGTATTTT	CSARDLGGADTQYF
.	TRBJ1-6	TRBD1	TRBV14	TGTGCCAGCTCGACAGGGATGAGGAATTCACCCCTCCACTTT	CASSTGMRNSPLHF
.	TRBJ1-1	.	TRBV18	TGTGCCAGCTCACCCGACAGGAGACGGAACACTGAAGCTTTCTTT	CASSPDRRRNTEAFF
few	TRBJ2-7	TRBD2	TRBV28	TGTGCCAGCAGTTTCGGTGGTAGCGGGTCCTACGAGCAGTACTTC	CASSFGGSGSYEQYF
.	TRBJ2-3	TRBD2	TRBV7-2	TGTGCCAGCAGCCTCAGCGGGAGTGCAGATACGCAGTATTTT	CASSLSGSADTQYF
once	TRBJ2-1	TRBD2	TRBV11-1	TGTGCCAGCAGCTTTGGTCGTCGGACTAGCGGAAACAATGAGCAGTTCTTC	CASSFGRRTSGNNEQFF
.	TRBJ2-2	.	TRBV19	TGTGCCAGTAGTCTCGAGACTAGATGGATTGGGCGACACACCGGGGAGCTGTTTTTT	CASSLETRWIGRHTGELFF
.	TRBJ1-6	.	TRBV6-1	TGTGCCAGCGCAACAGGGACCTATAATTCACCCCTCCACTTT	CASATGTYNSPLHF
.	TRBJ2-3	.	TRBV2	TGTGCCAGCAGTGATGTCGTGAGAACCACAGATACGCAGTATTTT	CASSDVVRTTDTQYF
.	TRBJ1-1	.	TRBV6-5	TGTGCCAGCAGTTACTTTGGTGAAGCTTTCTTT	CASSYFGEAFF
few	TRBJ1-1	.	TRBV7-2	TGTGCCAGCAGGGGTACAGGGACCAACACTGAAGCTTTCTTT	CASRGTGTNTEAFF
.	TRBJ1-5	.	TRBV11-2	TGTGCCAGCAGCTTAGATATGGGGAATCAGCCCCAGCATTTT	CASSLDMGNQPQHF
few	TRBJ2-3	.	TRBV7-8	TGTGCCAGCAGCTTAGGTGATACTAGCACAGATACGCAGTATTTT	CASSLGDTSTDTQYF
few	TRBJ2-1	.	TRBV7-7	TGTGCTAGCAGCTTAGGGCCTTACAATGAGCAGTTCTTC	CASSLGPYNEQFF
few	TRBJ1-5	.	TRBV28	TGTGCCAGCAGTTTTTGGGCAGGAGGAGCCAACAATCAGCCCCAGCATTTT	CASSFWAGGANNQPQHF
few	TRBJ2-1	.	TRBV30	TGTGCCTGGCTATACAGGACCTCCTACAATGAGCAGTTCTTC	CAWLYRTSYNEQFF
many	TRBJ2-3	.	TRBV7-2	TGTGCCAGCAAGAAGGGGCTTGCCACAGATACGCAGTATTTT	CASKKGLATDTQYF
many	TRBJ2-3	.	TRBV7-2	TGTGCCAGCTCTCGATTAGCAGATACGCAGTATTTT	CASSRLADTQYF
few	TRBJ2-1	TRBD2	TRBV6-1	TGTGCCAGCACCGAAAAGCGGGAGCGGTACAATGAGCAGTTCTTC	CASTEKRERYNEQFF
many	TRBJ2-1	.	TRBV27	TGTGCCAGCAGTTTACACGGGCCCAGGGGAGGGCAGTTCTTC	CASSLHGPRGGQFF
.	TRBJ2-1	.	TRBV2	TGTGCCAGCAGTGATGAGGGCTCCGAAAGAGGGTTGAATAATGAGCAGTTCTTC	CASSDEGSERGLNNEQFF
few	TRBJ2-7	.	TRBV5-6	TGTGCCAGCAGCTTGGATCTCTACGAGCAGTACTTC	CASSLDLYEQYF
.	TRBJ2-6	.	TRBV27	TGTGCCAGCAGTTTACTTCAGGGCACTGGGACCAACGTCCTGACTTTC	CASSLLQGTGTNVLTF
few	TRBJ2-1	TRBD2	TRBV5-1	TGCGCCAGCAGCTTCGGGGGAGGGCCCTACAATGAGCAGTTCTTC	CASSFGGGPYNEQFF
few	TRBJ2-1	.	TRBV19	TGTGCCAGTAGTATAGATGATTTAAGTTTTATGGGGGGCAATGAGCAGTTCTTC	CASSIDDLSFMGGNEQFF
few	TRBJ2-4	.	TRBV6-2/TRBV6-3	TGTGCCAGCAGTCCGGCAGCGCTAGCCAAAAACATTCAGTACTTC	CASSPAALAKNIQYF
.	TRBJ2-1	TRBD2	TRBV7-2	TGTGCCAGCAGCTTAACTAGCGGGAGGTGGGAGCAGTTCTTC	CASSLTSGRWEQFF
.	TRBJ2-1	TRBD2	TRBV20-1	TGCAGTGCTAGAAGCTTTGGGACTAAGGACAACCATGAGCAGTTCTTC	CSARSFGTKDNHEQFF
.	TRBJ1-1	.	TRBV12-3/TRBV12-4	TGTGCCAGCAGTTCCCAGGGGAACACTGAAGCTTTCTTT	CASSSQGNTEAFF
few	TRBJ2-1	.	TRBV6-1	TGTGCCAGCAGTCCCCGGGACATACCGAGCTCCTACAATGAGCAGTTCTTC	CASSPRDIPSSYNEQFF
few	TRBJ2-7	.	TRBV29-1	TGCAGCGTTGAAGATAGGGGGGCCTACTCCTACGAGCAGTACTTC	CSVEDRGAYSYEQYF